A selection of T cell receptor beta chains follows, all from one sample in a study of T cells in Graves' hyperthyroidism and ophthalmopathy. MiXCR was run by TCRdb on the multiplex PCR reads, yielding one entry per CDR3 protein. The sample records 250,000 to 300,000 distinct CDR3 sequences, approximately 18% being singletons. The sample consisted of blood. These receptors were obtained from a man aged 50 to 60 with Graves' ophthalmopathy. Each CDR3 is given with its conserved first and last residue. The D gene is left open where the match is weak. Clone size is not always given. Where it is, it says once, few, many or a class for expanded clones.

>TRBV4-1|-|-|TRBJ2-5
CTSSQDHAKETQYF
TGCACCAGCAGCCAAGATCATGCCAAAGAGACCCAGTACTTC
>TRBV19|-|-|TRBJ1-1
CASKGQGTEAFF
TGTGCCAGTAAGGGCCAGGGGACTGAAGCTTTCTTT
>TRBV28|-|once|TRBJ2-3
CASSNITSTDAQYF
TGTGCCAGCAGTAATATTACTAGCACAGATGCGCAGTATTTT
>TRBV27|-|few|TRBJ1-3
CASSLSYPGRTSGNTIYF
TGTGCCAGCAGTTTATCGTATCCAGGTCGGACCTCTGGAAACACCATATATTTT
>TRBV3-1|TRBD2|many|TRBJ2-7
CASSQGGVYEQYF
TGTGCCAGCAGCCAGGGGGGGGTCTACGAGCAGTACTTC
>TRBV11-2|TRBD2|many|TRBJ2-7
CASSLDGTSSYHEQYF
TGTGCCAGCAGCTTAGATGGGACTAGTTCCTATCACGAGCAGTACTTC
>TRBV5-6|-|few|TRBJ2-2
CASREGYDGELFF
TGTGCCAGCAGGGAAGGATATGACGGGGAGCTGTTTTTT
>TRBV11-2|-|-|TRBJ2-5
CASSLTGEAGETQYF
TGTGCCAGCAGCTTAACGGGAGAAGCAGGGGAGACCCAGTACTTC
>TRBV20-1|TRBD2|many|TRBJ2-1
CSARVSGRGYNEQFF
TGCAGTGCTAGAGTTTCCGGGAGGGGGTACAATGAGCAGTTCTTC
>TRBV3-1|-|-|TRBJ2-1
CASSQASRIYNEQFF
TGTGCCAGCAGCCAAGCTTCGAGGATCTACAATGAGCAGTTCTTC
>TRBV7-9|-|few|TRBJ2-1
CASSPSRGSSYNEQFF
TGTGCCAGCAGCCCCTCGAGGGGAAGCTCCTACAATGAGCAGTTCTTC
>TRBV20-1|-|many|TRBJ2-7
CSARTGTFLAYEQYF
TGCAGTGCTAGAACAGGGACTTTTCTTGCCTACGAGCAGTACTTC
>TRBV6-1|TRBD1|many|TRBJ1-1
CASRTQGATEAFF
TGTGCCAGCAGGACACAGGGGGCTACTGAAGCTTTCTTT